These T cell receptor beta chains were read from a single sample in a study of control samples from healthy donors and cancer patients. Measured with immunoSEQ multiplex PCR; TCRdb has only the in-frame clones, and not every one. The profile shows about 110,000 clones, about 80% of them singletons. Source material: blood. The receptors come from a man between 18 and 35 years old in good health. Each CDR3 is given with its conserved first and last residue. D genes are given only for firm matches.

TRBJ1-2,13,TRBV10-3,TRBD1,TGTGCCATCAGTGAGCGGGACAGCGACCCTGGGTCCTTC,CAISERDSDPGSF
TRBJ2-5,14,TRBV5-1,-,TGCGCCAGCAGCTTGGAGACGGAACGAGGGGCCCAGTACTTC,CASSLETERGAQYF
TRBJ2-1,15,TRBV15,-,TGTGCCACCAGCCCCCGGCGGGGAACCTACAATGAGCAGTTCTTC,CATSPRRGTYNEQFF
TRBJ2-1,13,TRBV19,TRBD2,TGTGCCAGTAGTATAGATCTGGGCCGGGGGGTGTTCTTC,CASSIDLGRGVFF
TRBJ1-1,15,TRBV25-1,TRBD1,TGTGCCAGCAGGGGGGCCCAGGGGGCGTTCACTGAAGCTTTCTTT,CASRGAQGAFTEAFF
TRBJ2-7,14,TRBV6-5,-,TGTGCCAGCAGCCTCCGGGACGGATCCTACGAGCAGTACTTC,CASSLRDGSYEQYF
TRBJ2-7,13,TRBV14,-,TGTGCCAGCAGCCGACAGGATTCCTACGAGCAGTACTTC,CASSRQDSYEQYF
TRBJ1-4,13,TRBV27,-,TGTGCCAGCAGTTCCTACAGGGATGAAAAACTGTTTTTT,CASSSYRDEKLFF
TRBJ1-5,15,TRBV3-1/TRBV3-2,-,TGTGCCAGCAGCCAATTCCAGGGGAGCAATCAGCCCCAGCATTTT,CASSQFQGSNQPQHF
TRBJ2-7,15,TRBV2,-,TGTGCCAGCACGATCCCTTTCGGGACATCCTACGAGCAGTACTTC,CASTIPFGTSYEQYF
TRBJ2-3,16,TRBV5-4,-,TGTGCCAGCAGCTTGTATCCAGGGGGGATCACAGATACGCAGTATTTT,CASSLYPGGITDTQYF
TRBJ1-2,12,TRBV6-5,-,TGTGCCAGCAGTTACGACTCCGGGGGCTACACCTTC,CASSYDSGGYTF
TRBJ2-3,14,TRBV29-1,-,TGCAGCTTTAAAGGGGTTTACTCCCCAGATACGCAGTATTTT,CSFKGVYSPDTQYF